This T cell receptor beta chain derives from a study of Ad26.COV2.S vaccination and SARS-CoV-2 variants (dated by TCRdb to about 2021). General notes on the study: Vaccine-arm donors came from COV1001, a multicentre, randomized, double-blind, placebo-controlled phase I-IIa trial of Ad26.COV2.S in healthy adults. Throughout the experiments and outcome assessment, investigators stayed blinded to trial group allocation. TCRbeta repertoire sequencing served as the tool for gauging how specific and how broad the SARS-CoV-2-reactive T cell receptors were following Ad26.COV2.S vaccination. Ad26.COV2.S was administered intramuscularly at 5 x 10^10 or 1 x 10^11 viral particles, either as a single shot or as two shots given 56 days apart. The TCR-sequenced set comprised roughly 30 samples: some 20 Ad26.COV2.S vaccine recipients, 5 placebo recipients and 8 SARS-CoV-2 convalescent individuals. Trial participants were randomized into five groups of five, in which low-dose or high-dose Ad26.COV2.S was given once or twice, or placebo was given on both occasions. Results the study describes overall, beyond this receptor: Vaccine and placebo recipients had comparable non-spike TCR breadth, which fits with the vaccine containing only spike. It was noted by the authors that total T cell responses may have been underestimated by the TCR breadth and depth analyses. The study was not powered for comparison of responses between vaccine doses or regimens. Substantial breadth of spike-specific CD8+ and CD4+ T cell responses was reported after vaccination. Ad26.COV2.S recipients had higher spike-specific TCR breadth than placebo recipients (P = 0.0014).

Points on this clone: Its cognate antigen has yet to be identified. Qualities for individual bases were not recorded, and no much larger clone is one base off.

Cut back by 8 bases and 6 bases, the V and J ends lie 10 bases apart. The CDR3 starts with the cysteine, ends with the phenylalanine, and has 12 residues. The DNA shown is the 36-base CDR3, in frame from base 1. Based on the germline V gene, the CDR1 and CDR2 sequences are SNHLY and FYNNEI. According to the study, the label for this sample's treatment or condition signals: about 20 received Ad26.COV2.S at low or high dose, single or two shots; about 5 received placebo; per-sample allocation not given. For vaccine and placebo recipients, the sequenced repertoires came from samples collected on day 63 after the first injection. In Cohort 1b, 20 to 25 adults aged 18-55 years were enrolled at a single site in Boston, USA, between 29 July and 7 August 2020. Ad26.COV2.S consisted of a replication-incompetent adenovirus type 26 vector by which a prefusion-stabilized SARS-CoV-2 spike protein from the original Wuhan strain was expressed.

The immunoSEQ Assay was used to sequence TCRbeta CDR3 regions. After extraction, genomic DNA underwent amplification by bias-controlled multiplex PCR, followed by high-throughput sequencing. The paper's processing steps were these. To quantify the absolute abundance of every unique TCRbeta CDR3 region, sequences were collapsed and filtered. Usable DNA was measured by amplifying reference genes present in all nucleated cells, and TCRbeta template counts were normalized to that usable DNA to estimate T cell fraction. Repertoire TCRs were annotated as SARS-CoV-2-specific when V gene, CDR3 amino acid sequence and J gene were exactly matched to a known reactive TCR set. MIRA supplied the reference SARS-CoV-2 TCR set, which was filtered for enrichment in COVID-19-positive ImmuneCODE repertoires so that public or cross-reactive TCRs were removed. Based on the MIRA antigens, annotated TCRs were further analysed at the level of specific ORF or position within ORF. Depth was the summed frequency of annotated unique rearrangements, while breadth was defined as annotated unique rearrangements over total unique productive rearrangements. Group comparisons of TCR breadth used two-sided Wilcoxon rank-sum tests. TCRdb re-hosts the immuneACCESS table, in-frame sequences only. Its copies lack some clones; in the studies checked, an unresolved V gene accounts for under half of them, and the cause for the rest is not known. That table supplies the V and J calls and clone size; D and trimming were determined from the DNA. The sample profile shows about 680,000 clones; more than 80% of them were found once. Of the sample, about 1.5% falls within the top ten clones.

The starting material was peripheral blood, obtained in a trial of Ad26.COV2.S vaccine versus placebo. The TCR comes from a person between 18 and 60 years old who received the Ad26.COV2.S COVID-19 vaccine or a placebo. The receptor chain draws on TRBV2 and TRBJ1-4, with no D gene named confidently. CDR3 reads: CASLMSDEKLFF. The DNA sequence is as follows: TGTGCCAGCCTTATGTCTGATGAAAAACTGTTTTTT.